This T cell receptor beta chain came from a study of blood T cells in healthy people across ages (dated by TCRdb to about 2015). General notes on the study: Template switching captured roughly one uniquely barcoded TCR beta cDNA molecule per two T cells in model experiments. Using deep sequencing normalized with unique cDNA molecular identifiers, the study measured how TCR beta repertoire diversity changes with age. The study analyzed two additional independent replicas of 1 million unique cDNA reads from the same blood draw for two donors, one aged 18 to 30 and one aged 80 or older. Donors of different ages were randomly distributed across sequencing lanes to avoid experimental bias. The donors were divided into four age groups: young (average around 15 years), middle-aged (approximately 39), aged (roughly 60) and long-lived (nearly 85). The investigation overall reported the following: Compared with the aged group, the long-lived group had more naive CD4+ T cells, fewer expanded clones and increased TCR diversity, suggesting age selection. Because profiling used bulk unsorted PBMCs, naive and antigen-experienced compartments could not be compared conclusively. Estimates of total diversity based on one million sequenced T cells were regarded as lower bounds and as underestimates. As age increased, observed TCR beta diversity per million T cells dropped in a roughly linear way, and a significant reduction was already evident by age 40. The percentage of naive T cells measured by flow cytometry correlated strongly with observed TCR beta diversity. Because the CMV infection status of the donors was unknown, age-related changes in expanded clonotypes may potentially have been confounded.

This clonotype came up a few times. What antigen it recognizes has not been identified. No base qualities exist here, and no much larger clone lies one base off it. The approximately 39 donors, aged about 6 to 95 years, were systemically healthy Caucasian individuals from Russia. Each donor gave ten milliliters of peripheral blood, collected into EDTA-treated Vacutainer tubes. PBMCs were isolated by Ficoll-Paque density-gradient centrifugation, with at least 7 million obtained per sample. Trizol reagent was used to extract total RNA from the PBMCs, yielding at least 5.5 micrograms per sample. For every donor, flow cytometry on a PBMC aliquot measured the percentage of naive CD45RAhigh/CD27high T cells. Receptors were amplified or captured by 5' RACE. The second PCR ran for about 6 to 12 cycles and used a J-beta primer mix along with a sample-barcoded 5' primer. Each TCR beta cDNA molecule received a unique molecular identifier from a template-switch 5' adaptor carrying 12 random nucleotides. Each sample yielded at least 3 million CDR3-containing paired-end reads. First-strand cDNA synthesis was performed from all RNA using the Mint cDNA synthesis kit, with priming by a TRBC-specific oligonucleotide. After uracil-DNA glycosylase treatment, a first 18-cycle PCR used universal primers M1SS and BC2_uni_R on all cDNA. In the authors' own workflow: Normalization of each sample was performed by random selection of 1 million high-quality reads, each carrying a distinct molecular identifier. Instead of being binned into consensus sequences, reads with shared molecular identifiers were discarded. MiTCR, set to a Q25 quality threshold and the strictest error-elimination algorithm, was used for CDR3 identification, clonotype clustering and error correction. A nonparametric unseen species model with Euler transformation was used to estimate lower-bound total TCR beta diversity. TCRdb cleaned the public reads at Q25 with fastp, built clones with MiXCR and kept in-frame beta chains. Merged by CDR3 protein, the rows form single entries marked with the most common genes and DNA. What appears here as the V and J calls and clone size reflects TCRdb's work, not the paper's. The sample records 1,800,000 or so distinct CDR3 sequences, approximately 39% of which are singletons. Under 25% of the sample goes to the ten largest clones.

From a lookup of the germline V gene, CDR1 and CDR2 are SGHRS and YFSETQ. V lost 0 bases and J lost 2 bases, and the count of bases not matched to a germline gene is 7. Inclusive of the bounding cysteine and phenylalanine, the CDR3 is 18 residues long. Of the read, only the CDR3 DNA is kept; its 54 bases are in frame from base 1. The chain is assembled from TRBV5-1 and TRBJ2-3, and TRBD2 aligns with 12 junction nucleotides. The sequencing input was blood. The clonotype originates from a human donor in good health. The DNA sequence is as follows: TGCGCCAGCAGCTTGGGACTACTAGCGGGGGGCTACACAGATACGCAGTATTTT. The resulting protein is CASSLGLLAGGYTDTQYF.